A selection of T cell receptor beta chains follows, all from one sample in a study of T cells in Graves' hyperthyroidism and ophthalmopathy. TCRdb ran MiXCR on the multiplex PCR reads and lists one entry per CDR3 protein. The table records some 550,000 distinct CDR3 sequences, about 20% of them present only once. The sequencing sample was made of blood. These receptors were obtained from a man aged 18 to 29 with Graves' hyperthyroidism. Each CDR3 is given with its conserved first and last residue. D genes are given only for firm matches. Some rows have no size entry. The others give once, few or many, or a class for an expanded clone.

TRBJ2-6	many	TRBV30	NA	TGTGCCTGGAGTGTAGGATCCGGGGCCAACGTCCTGACTTTC	CAWSVGSGANVLTF
TRBJ2-5	many	TRBV11-2	NA	TGTGCCAGCAGCCCATCACCAGCGCAGACCCAGTACTTC	CASSPSPAQTQYF
TRBJ1-3	few	TRBV12-3/TRBV12-4	NA	TGTGCCAGCAAGGCACCCTCTGGAAACACCATATATTTT	CASKAPSGNTIYF
TRBJ2-7	NA	TRBV2	TRBD2	TGTGCCAGCAGGCTAACTAGCGGGGCCACCTACGAGCAGTACTTC	CASRLTSGATYEQYF
TRBJ2-7	few	TRBV5-1	NA	TGCGCCAGCAGCTTGATCCCCTCCGAGAGCGAGCAGTACTTC	CASSLIPSESEQYF
TRBJ2-5	many	TRBV30	TRBD1	TGTGCCTGGAGTCCACAGGGGCTTCCCCAAGAGACCCAGTACTTC	CAWSPQGLPQETQYF
TRBJ2-7	many	TRBV28	NA	TGTGCCAGCAGTAGGGGGTTTGAGCAGTACTTC	CASSRGFEQYF
TRBJ2-7	many	TRBV6-5	NA	TGTGCCAGCAGGCGGACAGAATCCTACGAGCAGTACTTC	CASRRTESYEQYF
TRBJ1-2	NA	TRBV6-5	TRBD1	TGTGCCAGCAGTTACCGGGGACAGGGTGACGGCTACACCTTC	CASSYRGQGDGYTF
TRBJ1-5	few	TRBV27	NA	TGTTCCAGCAGTTTATCGGGGGACCAGCCCCAGCATTTT	CSSSLSGDQPQHF